What follows is one T cell receptor (beta chain) and its context. The antigen it binds to is not known. Per-base qualities were not stored, and no clone one base away is much larger. V sheds 3 bases and J sheds 7 bases, leaving 13 bases between their ends. The CDR3 runs 14 residues from the cysteine to the phenylalanine. The CDR3 DNA has 42 bases and is translated from base 1. Via the germline V gene (reference sequence), CDR1 is LNHDA and CDR2 SQIVND. TCR CDR3 regions were amplified from genomic DNA by multiplex PCR using the deep immunoSEQ assay. Extracted genomic DNA from each cell subset was spread evenly across all wells of several immunoSEQ 96-well plates, with each plate serving as a replicate. For sorted subsets, each replicate PCR was loaded with 200 ng genomic DNA, equivalent to 25,000 to 30,000 T cell genomes. Purified libraries were measured with a Qubit 3.0 fluorometer, size-checked on a Bioanalyzer 2100, and measured again with the KAPA Library Quantification kit. Each immunoSEQ 96-well plate was sequenced on its own single-read 150-cycle Illumina NextSeq 550 flow cell. The study's processing was this. Because the immunoSEQ output held only junctional sequences and lacked quality scores, the filtering could not match the filtering applied to full-length reads. To assign V/J genes and CDR3, sequences were annotated using PyIR, a Python wrapper for IgBLAST v1.9, with IMGT germline references. Reads were filtered out if the reads had weak V/J assignments (E-value above 1e-6), no CDR3, stop codons, out-of-frame junctions, or ambiguous translated residues. A V3J clonotype was defined by an identical inferred V gene, J gene, and CDR3 amino acid sequence. The percentage overlap between two repertoires was calculated by dividing the number of shared unique clonotypes by the size of the smaller repertoire. Three approaches were used to assess repertoire richness: RTK rarefaction, the Chao1 estimator, and Recon v2.1 estimates of unobserved clonotypes. Generation probabilities for all TCRbeta clonotypes obtained by the gDNA method from a handful of donors were computed using OLGA. This immuneACCESS table, as held by TCRdb, lists in-frame sequences with V and J called but not all clones. Of the missing ones, under half trace to an unresolved V gene in checked studies; the others have no known cause. V, J and clone size are those of that table, while D and trimming were read from the DNA. The sample data list about 680,000 clones, and around 72% of these were observed just once. The top ten clonotypes cover around 2% of the sample.

Donors were healthy HIV-negative adults with no recently reported acute infections or vaccinations. Only Caucasian adults living in Nashville, Tennessee, USA were represented among the donors. CD4+ T cells were enriched through magnetic negative selection, after which naive cells were positively selected on CD45RA and the remaining negative fraction served as the memory subset. After blood collection by leukapheresis, PBMCs were isolated using Ficoll-Histopaque density gradient centrifugation and then cryopreserved in the vapor phase of liquid nitrogen. Analytical flow cytometry was used to check the purity and quantity of every magnetically sorted T cell population. From each sorted fraction, genomic DNA was isolated and quantified by UV absorbance on a Nanodrop 2000c. This sample stems from a study of shared clonotypes between healthy human individuals (TCRdb year 2020). At the level of the whole study: A couple of women and a few men aged 18 to 49 years were included in the cohort. Libraries were prepared and TCR repertoires were sequenced by different laboratories using diverse techniques, in order to increase sequencing depth and limit assay-specific biases. The study deeply sequenced blood TCR repertoires of several healthy adults to estimate repertoire size and the extent of clonotype sharing between individuals. Leukapheresis yielded between about 0.9 and 8.9 billion PBMCs per donor. For each donor, three plates each were used for CD4 naive and CD4 memory, two plates were used for CD8 naive, and one plate was used for CD8 memory.

The investigation overall reported the following: Pairwise subsampling indicated that sequencing depth was expected to affect the degree of clonotype sharing among donors. Across a handful of donors, around 5.4% of naive CD4, over 3% of naive CD8, about 2.3% of memory CD4, and 0.4% of memory CD8 clonotypes were shared. Naive subsets generally had larger estimated clonotype richness than memory subsets. Rarefaction of sorted-subset datasets indicated incomplete sequencing despite the large sequencing depth. Only blood was sampled, and tissue TCR repertoires likely differ from those in blood. Clonotypes shared by all four sorted-subset donors showed higher generation probabilities than non-shared clonotypes. The small number of donors limited the genetic and exposure-history diversity represented.

Specimen: memory CD4+ T cells sorted from blood. The cell subset or site label here, explained by the study, means: CD45RA-negative fraction. The sequence joins TRBV19 to TRBJ2-1, with the D call perhaps TRBD1 or TRBD2, as 7 bases match in each case. The source of this sequence is a woman aged 25 to 39 in good health. The CDR3 sequence is CASSMSQGGNEQFF. The nucleotide sequence is TGTGCCAGTAGTATGAGCCAGGGGGGGAATGAGCAGTTCTTC.